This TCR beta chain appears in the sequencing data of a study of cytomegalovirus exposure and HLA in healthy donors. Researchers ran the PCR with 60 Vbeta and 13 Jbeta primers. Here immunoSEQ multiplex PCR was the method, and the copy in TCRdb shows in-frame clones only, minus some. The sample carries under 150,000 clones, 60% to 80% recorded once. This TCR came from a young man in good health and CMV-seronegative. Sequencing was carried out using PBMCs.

Here the CDR3 reads CATSKGQGPEQYF. DNA for the CDR3: TGTGCCACCAGCAAAGGACAGGGGCCCGAGCAGTACTTC. The chain uses TRBV15 and TRBJ2-7; TRBD1 aligns across 9 bases. V was pared by 4 bases and J by 6 bases, with 4 bases of the junction left unmatched. CDR3 length equals 13 residues. CDR1 and CDR2 from the germline V gene are LNHNV and YYDKDF (reference sequence).